This entry lists 25 T cell receptor beta chains sequenced from one sample in a study of breast tumors, draining lymph nodes, adjacent tissues. Breast cancer patients provided tissue from their axillary draining lymph nodes. TCRdb recomputed calls from the multiplex PCR reads with MiXCR, one row per CDR3 protein. Among around 130,000 distinct CDR3 sequences, about 20% were seen once, and the ten largest hold roughly 2.4%. The sample taken for sequencing was axillary lymph node tissue. These receptors originate from a female donor with breast cancer. Some clones in this sample may be carry-over from other donors' samples.

Note on this clonotype: An end of the junction differs from the germline gene, which may be a read error. This chain uses TRBV7-8 with TRBJ2-1; tentatively, D is TRBD2 (5 bases). CDR3 length equals 11 residues. Germline CDR1 is SGHVS and CDR2 is FQNEAQ. CDR3 region: CASSKDRGQLF. In nucleotides, the CDR3 is TGTGCCAGCAGCAAGGACCGCGGGCAGCTCTTC.

This clonotype was seen more than once but under ten times. Since a much larger clone is just one base distant, this may be a read error. V usage is TRBV5-1 and J usage is TRBJ1-2, with a weak D call TRBD1 (6 bases). This CDR3 region has 16 residues. Germline values: CDR1 SGHRS, CDR2 YFSETQ. Trimming shortened V by 5 bases and J by 4 bases, and 21 bases separated the two germline ends. As DNA, the CDR3 is TGCGCCAGCAGACCCTTACAGGGTTGGCTTCGCTATGGCTACACCTTC. This sequence encodes CASRPLQGWLRYGYTF.

This clonotype was detected many times. The genes are TRBV19 and TRBJ2-2, with 9 bases aligning to TRBD2. Per the germline V gene, CDR1 is LNHDA and CDR2 is SQIVND (reference sequence). The length of the CDR3 is 15 residues. The V gene end was trimmed by 3 bases and the J gene end by 6 bases; junction bases not matched to a gene: 5. CDR3 residues: CASSIAGGPAGELFF. CDR3 coding DNA: TGTGCCAGTAGTATTGCGGGAGGGCCGGCCGGGGAGCTGTTTTTT.

This clonotype was picked up many times. This sequence joins TRBV12-3 or TRBV12-4 and TRBJ2-1, with D possibly being TRBD1 (7 bases). The CDR3 extends over 15 amino acids. Trimming took off 7 bases at V and 4 bases at J, with 17 bases between the two ends. The chain's CDR3 is CASTLGGGSYNEQFF. The CDR3 DNA reads as TGTGCCAGCACCTTAGGAGGGGGCAGTTACAATGAGCAGTTCTTC.

There are many counts of this clonotype. This chain links TRBV12-3 or TRBV12-4 with TRBJ1-4; 8 positions match TRBD1. The CDR3 is 13 amino acids. Trimming cost V 6 bases and J 7 bases; bases outside gene matches: 4. CDR3 sequence reads: CASRDRESEKLFF. Written as DNA, the CDR3 is TGTGCCAGCAGGGACAGGGAAAGTGAAAAACTGTTTTTT.

The table lists this clonotype with many counts. The genes are TRBV5-1 and TRBJ2-1, with TRBD2 identical over 8 bases. This CDR3 is built from 15 residues. Germline V gene sequence: CDR1 SGHRS, CDR2 YFSETQ. Germline trimming cut 4 bases from V and 3 bases from J; bases unmatched to any gene: 6. The CDR3 reads CASSLTLAGYNEQFF. CDR3 bases: TGCGCCAGCAGCCTGACCCTAGCGGGCTACAATGAGCAGTTCTTC. Full variable domain (missing parts from reference TRBV5-1 and TRBJ2-1): KAGVTQTPRYLIKTRGQQVTLSCSPISGHRSVSWYQQTPGQGLQFLFEYFSETQRNKGNFPGRFSGRQFSNSRSEMNVSTLELGDSALYLCASSLTLAGYNEQFFGPGTRLTVL.

In this sample, this clonotype turned up many times. CDR3 protein: CASSDWGGGNEQFF. The CDR3 DNA reads TGTGCCAGCAGTGACTGGGGGGGTGGGAATGAGCAGTTCTTC. The chain uses TRBV6-4 and TRBJ2-1; 7 nucleotides line up with TRBD2. After removal of 1 base from V and 7 bases from J, the junction contained 4 bases not matched to a gene. Germline CDR1 reads MRHNA; CDR2 reads SNTAGT. The CDR3 has 14 amino acids.

With regard to this clonotype: At one end the junction does not follow the germline gene, possibly because of a read error. The chain couples TRBV2 to TRBJ1-5; D unclear. Germline CDR1 and CDR2: SNHLY and FYNNEI. The CDR3 is 13 amino acids. Here the CDR3 reads CASREGLNQPRHF. DNA of the CDR3: TGTGCCAGCAGGGAGGGTTTAAATCAGCCCCGGCATTTT.

The sample holds many counts of this clonotype. CDR3: CASRNLEAGISIEQFF. The CDR3 DNA reads as TGCGCCAGCAGGAACCTAGAGGCGGGAATATCTATTGAGCAGTTCTTC. The chain carries TRBV5-1 and TRBJ2-1; D is perhaps TRBD2 (6 bases). The germline gives CDR1 SGHRS, CDR2 YFSETQ. The CDR3 contains 16 residues. Trimming pared 5 bases from V and 9 bases from J, leaving 24 bases between.

This clonotype was found a few times. Just one base apart from a much larger clone, this may be a read error. The chain is built from TRBV19 and TRBJ2-1; weak D call: TRBD1 (6 bases). The V and J ends lost 4 bases and 4 bases respectively, with 20 bases between them. Looked up from germline, CDR1 is LNHDA and CDR2 is SQIVND (reference sequence). The CDR3 is 17 residues long. The CDR3 sequence: CASSSPRGQGTYNEQFF. DNA of the CDR3: TGTGCCAGTAGTAGCCCCCGCGGGCAGGGGACGTACAATGAGCAGTTCTTC.

This clonotype appeared many times. The chain combines TRBV25-1 with TRBJ2-1; perhaps TRBD2 as D (6 bases). The V gene lost 4 bases and the J gene lost 5 bases, with 18 bases spanning the gap. There are 16 residues in the CDR3. Germline V gene lookup returns CDR1 MGHDK and CDR2 SYGVNS. CDR3 amino acids: CASSAGGLISNNEQFF. CDR3 sequence (DNA): TGTGCCAGCAGTGCAGGAGGACTAATCAGTAACAATGAGCAGTTCTTC. Variable domain in full (rest from reference TRBV25-1 and TRBJ2-1): EADIYQTPRYLVIGTGKKITLECSQTMGHDKMYWYQQDPGMELHLIHYSYGVNSTEKGDLSSESTVSRIRTEHFPLTLESARPSHTSQYLCASSAGGLISNNEQFFGPGTRLTVL.

This clonotype was observed a handful of times. A read error is possible here, since a much larger clone lies one base away. The chain is built from TRBV10-2 and TRBJ2-3; D remains ambiguous. This CDR3 contains 14 residues. Trimming took 8 bases from V and 1 from J, leaving 13 bases between them. Germline CDR1 is WSHSY and CDR2 is SAAADI. The CDR3 loop is CASEIRGGTDTQYF. DNA for the CDR3: TGCGCCAGCGAAATACGAGGTGGCACAGATACGCAGTATTTT.

This clonotype turned up a few times. The V gene is TRBV5-1, the J gene TRBJ2-4; no firm D call. CDR3 size: 16 residues. Trimming shortened V by 0 bases and J by 2 bases, and 12 bases separated the two germline ends. Germline CDR1 is SGHRS and CDR2 is YFSETQ. This CDR3 is CASSLGLGFSKNIQYF. The CDR3 DNA is TGCGCCAGCAGCTTGGGGTTGGGGTTCTCCAAAAACATTCAGTACTTC.

V usage is TRBV28 and J usage is TRBJ2-7; possibly TRBD2 for D (5 bases). The germline V gene has CDR1 MDHEN and CDR2 SYDVKM. This CDR3 has 13 residues. Trimming removed 4 bases from V and 2 bases from J, with 9 bases in between. The CDR3, as DNA: TGTGCCAGCAGTTACAGCGGAACCTACGAGCAGTACTTC. This encodes CASSYSGTYEQYF.

The rearrangement links TRBV6-2 or TRBV6-3 to TRBJ1-5, with 7 bases that match TRBD1. The CDR3 is made up of 13 amino acids. Trimming cost V 7 bases and J 5 bases; bases outside gene matches: 5. The germline V gene has CDR1 MNHEY and CDR2 SVGEGT. The CDR3 spells CASKGAGDQPQHF. The DNA for the CDR3 is TGTGCCAGCAAGGGGGCAGGGGATCAGCCCCAGCATTTT.

The chain employs TRBV25-1 and TRBJ2-7; 13 positions agree with TRBD2. Per germline, CDR1 MGHDK and CDR2 SYGVNS. This CDR3 comprises 17 residues. Trimming took 4 bases from V and 4 from J; bases not matched to a gene: 10. Here the CDR3 DNA reads TGTGCCAGCAGTGCCGACGGAGGACTAGCGGGGGTTTACGAGCAGTACTTC. Translation gives CASSADGGLAGVYEQYF.

This clonotype was seen a handful of times. The chain couples TRBV5-4 to TRBJ2-5; 10 bases match TRBD2. Losses at the gene ends were 3 bases for V and 5 bases for J; bases not matched to a gene: 13. Germline CDR1 is SGHNT and CDR2 is YYREEE (reference sequence). The CDR3 runs 17 residues. In nucleotides, the CDR3 is TGTGCCAGCAGCTCTCCGGAAGCGGGAGGGCGATATGAGACCCAGTACTTC. Its translation: CASSSPEAGGRYETQYF. Supplemented by reference TRBV5-4 and TRBJ2-5, the full variable domain reads ETGVTQSPTHLIKTRGQQVTLRCSSQSGHNTVSWYQQALGQGPQFIFQYYREEENGRGNFPPRFSGLQFPNYSSELNVNALELDDSALYLCASSSPEAGGRYETQYFGPGTRLLVL.

Of note for this clonotype: The junction does not match germline at one end; this may be a read error. The chain recombines TRBV10-1 with TRBJ2-1; no definite D call. The CDR3 is 13 amino acids. Germline V gives CDR1 WNHNN, CDR2 SYGVQD (reference sequence). The CDR3 nucleotides read TGCGCCAGCAGTGCTGGTGCAGCTAATGGGCAGTTCTTC. Translation: CASSAGAANGQFF.

This clonotype was detected many times. J is TRBJ2-7 and V is TRBV7-2, with 9 bases identical to TRBD2. Germline trimming cut 5 bases from V and 5 bases from J; bases unmatched to any gene: 10. The germline V gene encodes CDR1 SGHTA and CDR2 FQGNSA. The CDR3 length is 15 residues. DNA of the CDR3: TGTGCCAGCAGCGTCTGGACTAGCGTCGGCAACGAGCAGTACTTC. It encodes CASSVWTSVGNEQYF. Together with reference TRBV7-2 and TRBJ2-7, the CDR3 gives the full variable domain: GAGVSQSPSNKVTEKGKDVELRCDPISGHTALYWYRQSLGQGLEFLIYFQGNSAPDKSGLPSDRFSAERTGGSVSTLTIQRTQQEDSAVYLCASSVWTSVGNEQYFGPGTRLTVT.

This clonotype occurred many times. The chain combines TRBV11-2 with TRBJ2-7; 7 nucleotides match TRBD1. J was trimmed by 5 bases and V by 1 base; bases with no gene match: 8. Germline V gene lookup returns CDR1 SGHAT and CDR2 FQNNGV. This CDR3 is 15 amino acids long. The CDR3 reads CASSLGPGQTNEQYF. The CDR3, as DNA: TGTGCCAGCAGCTTAGGTCCGGGACAGACTAACGAGCAGTACTTC.

This clonotype showed up many times. This chain joins TRBV20-1 and TRBJ1-3, with D unresolved. The CDR3 consists of 15 residues. V was cut by 0 bases and J by 0 bases, with 9 bases left in between. Germline loops: CDR1 DFQATT, CDR2 SNEGSKA (reference sequence). Here the CDR3 DNA reads TGCAGTGCTAGAGATAGCACCTACTCTGGAAACACCATATATTTT. Residues: CSARDSTYSGNTIYF.

As to this clonotype: It may be a read error: a sequence one base away is much more abundant. The CDR3 does not end in the conserved phenylalanine or tryptophan, so this is likely a read error. The chain uses TRBV11-1 and TRBJ2-5; D is undetermined. This CDR3 spans 13 amino acids. In germline, CDR1 is SGHAT, CDR2 FQDESV (reference sequence). Between the trimmed V and J ends, which lost 5 bases and 4 bases, there was a span of 11 bases. CDR3 in DNA: TGTGCCAGCAGCCCCCGCCCCCGAGAGACCCAGTACTTA. Protein product: CASSPRPRETQYL.

The table lists this clonotype with many counts. This chain connects TRBV14 to TRBJ2-1, with 7 bases that match TRBD1. Losses at the gene ends were 4 bases for V and 3 bases for J; bases not matched to a gene: 6. The CDR3 spans 15 residues. Germline CDR1 is SGHDN and CDR2 is FVKESK. The CDR3 DNA reads as TGTGCCAGCAGCCGGGGACAGATATACTACAATGAGCAGTTCTTC. Its protein product is CASSRGQIYYNEQFF.

The J gene is TRBJ2-7, the V gene TRBV28, with TRBD1 as a possible D gene (6 bases). This CDR3 comprises 14 residues. Germline CDR1 reads MDHEN; CDR2 reads SYDVKM. The germline V and J ends were trimmed by 6 bases and 0 bases, with 12 bases remaining between them. The CDR3 DNA sequence: TGTGCCAGCAGCCTCAGGGGTCACTCCTACGAGCAGTACTTC. Protein: CASSLRGHSYEQYF.

This clonotype has at least ten counts. The chain's CDR3 is CASSPRPQGPDEQFF. The CDR3 DNA reads TGTGCCAGCAGCCCTAGGCCACAGGGTCCCGATGAGCAGTTCTTC. The chain joins TRBV27 to TRBJ2-1, with D possibly TRBD1 on 6 matching bases. CDR1 and CDR2 from the germline V gene are MNHEY and SMNVEV (reference sequence). The CDR3 has 15 residues. The germline V and J ends were trimmed by 6 bases and 8 bases, with 20 bases remaining between them.